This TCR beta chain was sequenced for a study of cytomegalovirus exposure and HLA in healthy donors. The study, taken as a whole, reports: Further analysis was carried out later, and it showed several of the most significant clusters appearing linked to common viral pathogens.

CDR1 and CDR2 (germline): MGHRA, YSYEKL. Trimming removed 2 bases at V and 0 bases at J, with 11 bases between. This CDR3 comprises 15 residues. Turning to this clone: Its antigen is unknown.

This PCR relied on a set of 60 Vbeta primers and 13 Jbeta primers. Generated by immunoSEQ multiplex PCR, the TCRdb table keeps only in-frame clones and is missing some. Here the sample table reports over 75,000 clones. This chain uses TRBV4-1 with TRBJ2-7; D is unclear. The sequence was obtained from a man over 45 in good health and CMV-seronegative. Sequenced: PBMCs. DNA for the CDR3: TGCGCCAGCAGCCAAAATTCCCAATTCTCCTACGAGCAGTACTTC. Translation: CASSQNSQFSYEQYF.